This T cell receptor (beta chain) was retrieved from a study of blood T cells in healthy people across ages. Study background: Roughly one uniquely barcoded beta molecule per two T cells was captured. Findings and limits, study-wide: CMV status of donors was unknown, possibly confounding expanded clonotype changes.

The CDR3 loop spans 11 amino acids. CDR1 is GTSNPN, CDR2 SVGIG, per germline (reference sequence). V dropped 1 base and J dropped 10; count of bases not matched to a gene: 1. They isolated at least 7 million PBMCs from each sample. A second PCR of 7 to 11 cycles used a sample-barcoded 5' primer and a J-beta primer mix. All samples yielded 3 million or more CDR3-containing paired-end reads. TCRdb re-called the 5' RACE reads through MiXCR, storing one row per CDR3 protein. The repertoire holds roughly 1.9 million distinct CDR3 sequences, with approximately 40% as singletons. Concerning this clonotype: Its antigen is undetermined.

The J gene is TRBJ2-1, the V gene TRBV30; 7 bases agree with TRBD1. The receptor was isolated from a human donor in good health. Sequenced: blood. The DNA for the CDR3 is TGTGCCTGGAGTGACAGGGGAGAGCAGTTCTTC. Translated, it gives CAWSDRGEQFF.